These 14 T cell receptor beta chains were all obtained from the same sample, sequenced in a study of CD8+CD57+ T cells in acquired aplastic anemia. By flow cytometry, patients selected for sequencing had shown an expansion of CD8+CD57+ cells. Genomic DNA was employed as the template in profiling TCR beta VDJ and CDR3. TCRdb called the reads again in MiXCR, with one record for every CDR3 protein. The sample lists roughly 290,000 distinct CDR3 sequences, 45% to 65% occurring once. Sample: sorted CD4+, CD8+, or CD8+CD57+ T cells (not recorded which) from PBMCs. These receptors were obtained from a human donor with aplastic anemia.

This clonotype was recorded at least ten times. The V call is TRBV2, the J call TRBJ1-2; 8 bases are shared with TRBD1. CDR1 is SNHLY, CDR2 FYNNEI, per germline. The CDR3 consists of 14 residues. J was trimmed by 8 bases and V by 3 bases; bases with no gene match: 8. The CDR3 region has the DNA TGTGCCAGCAGTGAGGGACAGGCCGTGGGAGGCTACACCTTC. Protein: CASSEGQAVGGYTF.

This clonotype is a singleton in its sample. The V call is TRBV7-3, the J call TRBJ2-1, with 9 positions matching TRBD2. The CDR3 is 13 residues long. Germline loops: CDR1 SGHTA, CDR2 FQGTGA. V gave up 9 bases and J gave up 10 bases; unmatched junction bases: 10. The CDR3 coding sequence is TGTGCCAGTAGTGCCGGGACTAGCAGGGAGCAGTTCTTC. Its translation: CASSAGTSREQFF.

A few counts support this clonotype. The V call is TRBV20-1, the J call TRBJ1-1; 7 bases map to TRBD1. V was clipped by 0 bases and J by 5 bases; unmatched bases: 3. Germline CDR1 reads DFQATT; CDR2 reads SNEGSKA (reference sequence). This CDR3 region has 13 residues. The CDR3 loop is CSARDRGGTEAFF. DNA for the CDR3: TGCAGTGCTAGAGACAGGGGGGGGACTGAAGCTTTCTTT.

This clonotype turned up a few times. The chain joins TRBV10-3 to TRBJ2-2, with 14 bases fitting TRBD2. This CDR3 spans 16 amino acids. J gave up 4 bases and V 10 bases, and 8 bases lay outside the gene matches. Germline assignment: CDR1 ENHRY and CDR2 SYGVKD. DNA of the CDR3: TGTGCCACGGGAGGGACTAGCGGGAGTCCCACCGGGGAGCTGTTTTTT. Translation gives CATGGTSGSPTGELFF.

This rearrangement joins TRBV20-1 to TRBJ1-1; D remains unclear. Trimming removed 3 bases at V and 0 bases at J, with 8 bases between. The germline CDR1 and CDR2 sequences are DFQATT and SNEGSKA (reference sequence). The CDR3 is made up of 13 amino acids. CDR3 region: CSASRTVNTEAFF. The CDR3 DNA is TGCAGTGCTAGTAGGACGGTGAACACTGAAGCTTTCTTT.

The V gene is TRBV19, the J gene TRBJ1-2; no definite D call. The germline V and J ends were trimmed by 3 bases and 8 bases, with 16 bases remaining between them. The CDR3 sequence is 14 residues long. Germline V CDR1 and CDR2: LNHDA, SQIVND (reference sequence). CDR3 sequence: CASSMGNGFEGYTF. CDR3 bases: TGTGCCAGTAGTATGGGCAACGGGTTTGAGGGCTACACCTTC.

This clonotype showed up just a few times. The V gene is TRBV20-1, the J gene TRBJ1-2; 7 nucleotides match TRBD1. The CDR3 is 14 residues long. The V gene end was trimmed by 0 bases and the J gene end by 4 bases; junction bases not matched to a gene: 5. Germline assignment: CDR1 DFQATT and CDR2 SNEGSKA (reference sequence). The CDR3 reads CSARDRDRLYGYTF. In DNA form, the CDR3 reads TGCAGTGCTAGAGACCGGGACAGACTCTATGGCTACACCTTC.

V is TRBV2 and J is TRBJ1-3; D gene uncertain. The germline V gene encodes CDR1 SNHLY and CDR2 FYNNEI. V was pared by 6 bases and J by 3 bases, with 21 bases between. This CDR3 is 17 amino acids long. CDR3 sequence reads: CASRPIIGVVGGNTIYF. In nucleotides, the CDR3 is TGTGCCAGCAGGCCTATCATAGGCGTGGTGGGTGGAAACACCATATATTTT.

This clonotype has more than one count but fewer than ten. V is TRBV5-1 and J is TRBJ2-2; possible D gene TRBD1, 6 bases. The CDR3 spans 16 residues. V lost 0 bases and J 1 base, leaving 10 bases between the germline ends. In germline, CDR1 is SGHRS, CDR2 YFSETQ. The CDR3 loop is CASSLDTGRNTGELFF. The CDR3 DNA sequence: TGCGCCAGCAGCTTGGACACAGGGCGGAACACCGGGGAGCTGTTTTTT.

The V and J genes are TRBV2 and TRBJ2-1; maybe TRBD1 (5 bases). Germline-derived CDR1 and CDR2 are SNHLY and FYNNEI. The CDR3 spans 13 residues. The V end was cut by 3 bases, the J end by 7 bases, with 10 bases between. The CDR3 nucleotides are TGTGCCAGCAGTGATCAGGGTATGAATGAGCAGTTCTTC. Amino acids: CASSDQGMNEQFF.

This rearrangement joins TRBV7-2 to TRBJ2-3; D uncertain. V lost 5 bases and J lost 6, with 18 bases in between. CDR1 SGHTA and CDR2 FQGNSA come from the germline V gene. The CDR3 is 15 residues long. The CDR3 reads CASSRAIAPRDTQYF. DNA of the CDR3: TGTGCCAGCAGCCGGGCGATAGCACCCCGGGATACGCAGTATTTT.

The CDR3 region is CASSFFQGTDIYEQYF. CDR3 in DNA: TGTGCCAGCAGTTTCTTTCAGGGGACAGACATCTACGAGCAGTACTTC. The chain joins TRBV2 to TRBJ2-7; 7 nucleotides line up with TRBD1. V gave up 5 bases and J gave up 3 bases; unmatched junction bases: 13. CDR1 SNHLY and CDR2 FYNNEI come from the germline V gene. The length of the CDR3 is 16 residues.

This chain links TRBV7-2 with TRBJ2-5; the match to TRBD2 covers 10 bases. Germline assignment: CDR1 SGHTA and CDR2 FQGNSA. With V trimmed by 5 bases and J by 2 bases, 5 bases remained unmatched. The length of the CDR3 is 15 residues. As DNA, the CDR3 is TGTGCCAGCAGCCGATCTAGCGGGGGTCAAGAGACCCAGTACTTC. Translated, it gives CASSRSSGGQETQYF.

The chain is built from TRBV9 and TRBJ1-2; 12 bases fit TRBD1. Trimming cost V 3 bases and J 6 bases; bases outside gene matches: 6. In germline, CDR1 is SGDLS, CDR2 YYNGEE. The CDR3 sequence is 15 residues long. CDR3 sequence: CASSGGTGGADGYTF. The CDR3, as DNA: TGTGCCAGCAGCGGGGGGACAGGGGGCGCGGATGGCTACACCTTC.